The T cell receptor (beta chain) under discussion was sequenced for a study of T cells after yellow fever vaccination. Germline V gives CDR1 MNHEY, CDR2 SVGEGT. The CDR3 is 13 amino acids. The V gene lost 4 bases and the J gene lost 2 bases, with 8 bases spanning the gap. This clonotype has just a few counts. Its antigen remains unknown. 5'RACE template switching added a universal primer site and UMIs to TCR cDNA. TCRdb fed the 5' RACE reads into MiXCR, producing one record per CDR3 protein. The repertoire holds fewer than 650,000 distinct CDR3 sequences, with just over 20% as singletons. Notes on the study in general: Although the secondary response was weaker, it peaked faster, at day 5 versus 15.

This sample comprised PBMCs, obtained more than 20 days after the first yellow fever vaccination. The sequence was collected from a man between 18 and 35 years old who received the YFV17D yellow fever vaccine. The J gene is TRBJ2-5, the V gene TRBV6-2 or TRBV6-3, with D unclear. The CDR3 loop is CASSSRMQETQYF. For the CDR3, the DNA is TGTGCCAGCAGTTCTAGGATGCAAGAGACCCAGTACTTC.